These T cell receptor beta chains were read from a single sample in a study of T cell responses to AZD1222 COVID-19 vaccine. Clones were read by immunoSEQ multiplex PCR, and TCRdb kept only the in-frame ones, dropping some. The sample includes more than 100,000 clones, about nine tenths of them seen just once. This sample comprised peripheral blood, obtained 28 days after the second AZD1222 dose. The receptors were gathered from an adult who received the AZD1222 COVID-19 vaccine. The CDR3 runs from the conserved cysteine through the conserved F or W. Fields, in order: V gene, CDR3 protein.

v_gene: TRBV18; CDR3aa: CASSSDRANTEAFF
v_gene: TRBV19; CDR3aa: CASSIVSNTEAFF
v_gene: TRBV7-9; CDR3aa: CASSLAGPHQPQHF
v_gene: TRBV27; CDR3aa: CASTLLGRGGNTEAFF
v_gene: TRBV18; CDR3aa: CASSPDKIYEQYF
v_gene: TRBV6-5; CDR3aa: CASRRTVDENYGYTF
v_gene: TRBV28; CDR3aa: CASRGAGQGELYEQYF
v_gene: TRBV14; CDR3aa: CASSQVTGGTDTQYF
v_gene: TRBV6-6; CDR3aa: CASSYQAGTIYGYTF
v_gene: TRBV6-5; CDR3aa: CASRQRGLKADTQYF
v_gene: TRBV6-6; CDR3aa: CASGETQYF
v_gene: TRBV7-9; CDR3aa: CASSSRDREVDYGYTF
v_gene: TRBV3-1/TRBV3-2; CDR3aa: CASSLSGTTYEQYF
v_gene: TRBV28; CDR3aa: CASSRLALQLGSYNEQFF
v_gene: TRBV18; CDR3aa: CASSPSRQGFDYGYTF
v_gene: TRBV6-5; CDR3aa: CASIQGPQETQYF
v_gene: TRBV28; CDR3aa: CASTGGNTGELFF
v_gene: TRBV7-9; CDR3aa: CASVGRLMWGTGYTF
v_gene: TRBV5-4; CDR3aa: CASSLDPGVNYGYTF
v_gene: TRBV2; CDR3aa: CASSGQLSNTEAFF
v_gene: TRBV2; CDR3aa: CASSRRGSSEAFF
v_gene: TRBV19; CDR3aa: CASSISRNEKLFF
v_gene: TRBV19; CDR3aa: CASSTRSSPLHF
v_gene: TRBV19; CDR3aa: CASISRERNTIYF
v_gene: TRBV28; CDR3aa: CASSFPGLAEGDTEAFF
v_gene: TRBV9; CDR3aa: CASSAQGSGQPQHF
v_gene: TRBV7-9; CDR3aa: CASSSSEDIGATNTEAFF
v_gene: TRBV7-2; CDR3aa: CASSLSRETQYF
v_gene: TRBV6-5; CDR3aa: CASSQSITGELFF
v_gene: TRBV2; CDR3aa: CASSDVRGVQDTQYF
v_gene: TRBV5-6; CDR3aa: CASSLDERSYGYTF
v_gene: TRBV5-1; CDR3aa: CASSLLGWGTVEAFF
v_gene: TRBV3-1/TRBV3-2; CDR3aa: CASSQGKSVAGRSVAQETQYF
v_gene: TRBV6-5; CDR3aa: CASSSYTGELFF
v_gene: TRBV6-5; CDR3aa: CASSYSGQGGSPLHF
v_gene: TRBV11-2; CDR3aa: CASSRHGQGEDEQYF
v_gene: TRBV5-1; CDR3aa: CASSLVGGITEAFF
v_gene: TRBV4-1; CDR3aa: CASSQAQMNTEAFF
v_gene: TRBV29-1; CDR3aa: CSARVGTANEKLFF
v_gene: TRBV18; CDR3aa: CASSSLESTYGYTF
v_gene: TRBV6-5; CDR3aa: CASSSAGDRSPLHF
v_gene: TRBV12-5; CDR3aa: CASGVGTGGEGGELFF
v_gene: TRBV2; CDR3aa: CASLLGLAGENEQFF
v_gene: TRBV28; CDR3aa: CASSHSTPRSPYEQYF
v_gene: TRBV27; CDR3aa: CASSSGLAGREQYF
v_gene: TRBV12-3/TRBV12-4; CDR3aa: CASSFTDYGYTF
v_gene: TRBV4-1; CDR3aa: CASSHPNRRETQYF
v_gene: TRBV19; CDR3aa: CASSSSESSYEQYF
v_gene: TRBV28; CDR3aa: CASSPTTSRGHEQYF
v_gene: TRBV19; CDR3aa: CASSMFASGRNEQFF
v_gene: TRBV24-1; CDR3aa: CATSAQGGTEAFF
v_gene: TRBV3-1/TRBV3-2; CDR3aa: CASSTPTGGLGNTIYF
v_gene: TRBV11-2; CDR3aa: CASSAIAGGLSYNEQFF